These 18 T cell receptor beta chains share one sample of origin, sequenced in a study of T cell responses to AZD1222 COVID-19 vaccine. TCRdb's table, derived via immunoSEQ multiplex PCR, lists solely in-frame clones and lacks some. Of some 100,000 clones listed, 91% were seen once; the top ten hold 7.5%. Sequenced here: peripheral blood, sampled on day 0 of AZD1222 vaccination. Source of these receptors: an adult in good health.

This chain connects TRBV7-3 to TRBJ1-1; TRBD1 agrees at 7 bases. This CDR3 has 13 residues. V gave up 4 bases and J gave up 6 bases; unmatched junction bases: 5. In germline, CDR1 is SGHTA, CDR2 FQGTGA. This chain's CDR3 is CASSSIQGPEAFF. Written as DNA, the CDR3 is TGTGCCAGCAGCTCGATACAGGGGCCTGAAGCTTTCTTT.

The rearrangement links TRBV10-3 to TRBJ2-2; D may be TRBD2 (6 bases). Trimming took off 6 bases at V and 3 bases at J, with 11 bases between the two ends. This CDR3 has 14 amino acids. Per the germline V gene, CDR1 is ENHRY and CDR2 is SYGVKD. The CDR3 DNA is TGTGCCATCAGCTGGCGGGGCGACACCGGGGAGCTGTTTTTT. It translates to CAISWRGDTGELFF.

This clone has just one count. The CDR3 DNA follows: TGTGCCAGTAGTATTAGGACAGGAAGAGCTCAGCCCCAGCATTTT. As protein: CASSIRTGRAQPQHF. The V gene is TRBV19, the J gene TRBJ1-5; 7 bases agree with TRBD1. With V trimmed by 3 bases and J by 6 bases, 8 bases remained unmatched. Per the germline V gene, CDR1 is LNHDA and CDR2 is SQIVND (reference sequence). This CDR3 region has 15 residues.

V usage is TRBV7-2 and J usage is TRBJ1-1, with D unresolved. The CDR3 runs to 14 residues. From germline, CDR1 is SGHTA and CDR2 FQGNSA. V shed 4 bases and J shed 1 base, with 10 bases lying between them. The CDR3 sequence: CASSWGPSNTEAFF. Written as DNA, the CDR3 is TGTGCCAGCAGCTGGGGTCCCTCGAACACTGAAGCTTTCTTT.

The V call is TRBV5-4, the J call TRBJ2-3; 9 bases are a match to TRBD1. The germline V gene encodes CDR1 SGHNT and CDR2 YYREEE (reference sequence). The CDR3 loop spans 16 amino acids. Unmatched junction bases numbered 8, after V lost 3 bases and J lost 3 bases. The DNA of the CDR3 is TGTGCCAGCAGCTCTTCTCACGGGACAGGGACAGATACGCAGTATTTT. Residues: CASSSSHGTGTDTQYF. Using reference TRBV5-4 and TRBJ2-3 for the parts outside the CDR3, the full variable domain is ETGVTQSPTHLIKTRGQQVTLRCSSQSGHNTVSWYQQALGQGPQFIFQYYREEENGRGNFPPRFSGLQFPNYSSELNVNALELDDSALYLCASSSSHGTGTDTQYFGPGTRLTVL.

This chain links TRBV7-2 with TRBJ2-7; D is unresolved. Germline V gene data show CDR1 as SGHTA and CDR2 as FQGNSA. The CDR3 is made up of 11 amino acids. The V end was cut by 5 bases, the J end by 4 bases, with 6 bases between. In DNA, the CDR3 is TGTGCCAGCAGCCTTCGTTACGAGCAGTACTTC. Encoded protein: CASSLRYEQYF.

The V and J genes are TRBV2 and TRBJ1-1; 7 nucleotides agree with TRBD1. This CDR3 spans 16 amino acids. V trimming: 6 bases; J trimming: 0 bases; junction bases outside the gene matches: 10. CDR1 is SNHLY, CDR2 FYNNEI, per germline. This chain's CDR3 is CASRKTGTEVNTEAFF. DNA for the CDR3: TGTGCCAGCAGAAAGACAGGGACAGAGGTGAACACTGAAGCTTTCTTT.

J is TRBJ2-1 and V is TRBV7-9, with D unresolved. The CDR3 is made up of 16 amino acids. CDR1 SEHNR and CDR2 FQNEAQ come from the germline V gene (reference sequence). Trimming shortened V by 4 bases and J by 1 base, and 14 bases separated the two germline ends. CDR3 amino acids: CASSSPPGRSYNEQFF. For the CDR3, the DNA is TGTGCCAGCAGCTCCCCCCCCGGGCGATCCTACAATGAGCAGTTCTTC.

The chain carries TRBV2 and TRBJ1-2, with D perhaps matching TRBD1 (5 bases). Germline values: CDR1 SNHLY, CDR2 FYNNEI. This CDR3 has 12 amino acids. V was trimmed by 8 bases and J by 4 bases, leaving 11 bases between them. The CDR3 reads CASSGQAYGYTF. Here the CDR3 DNA reads TGTGCCAGCTCAGGGCAGGCCTATGGCTACACCTTC.

The chain couples TRBV6-2 or TRBV6-3 to TRBJ2-7; D assignment may be TRBD1 or TRBD2 (5 bases each). The CDR3 extends over 16 amino acids. Looked up from germline, CDR1 is MNHEY and CDR2 is SVGEGT. V was pared by 2 bases and J by 0 bases, with 14 bases between. The CDR3 bases are TGTGCCAGCAGTTACGGGGGACGGGGAAACTCCTACGAGCAGTACTTC. It codes for CASSYGGRGNSYEQYF.

This clone has a single count. The V gene is TRBV30, the J gene TRBJ1-5; no clear D gene. Germline loops: CDR1 GTSNPN, CDR2 SVGIG (reference sequence). The CDR3 contains 14 residues. V gave up 2 bases and J gave up 4 bases, with 12 bases separating them. The CDR3 region has the DNA TGTGCCTGGAGTAGGGAGCTCGGGAATCAGCCCCAGCATTTT. It translates to CAWSRELGNQPQHF. Combining the CDR3 with reference TRBV30 and TRBJ1-5 gives the whole variable domain SQTIHQWPATLVQPVGSPLSLECTVEGTSNPNLYWYRQAAGRGLQLLFYSVGIGQISSEVPQNLSASRPQDRQFILSSKKLLLSDSGFYLCAWSRELGNQPQHFGDGTRLSIL.

J is TRBJ1-2 and V is TRBV2; 7 positions match TRBD1. The CDR3 sequence is 15 residues long. Germline V gene lookup returns CDR1 SNHLY and CDR2 FYNNEI. The V gene end was trimmed by 6 bases and the J gene end by 0 bases; junction bases not matched to a gene: 7. CDR3 in amino acids: CASRIYRGANYGYTF. DNA of the CDR3: TGTGCCAGCAGGATCTACAGGGGAGCTAACTATGGCTACACCTTC.

The J gene is TRBJ2-5, the V gene TRBV9; 8 bases align to TRBD1. Germline V lookup: CDR1 SGDLS, CDR2 YYNGEE. Trimming cost V 3 bases and J 1 base; bases outside gene matches: 5. This CDR3 has 15 residues. Here the CDR3 reads CASSGAGTGQETQYF. The CDR3 DNA is TGTGCCAGCAGCGGCGCCGGGACAGGCCAAGAGACCCAGTACTTC.

Points on this clone: In the same sample, other DNA sequences code for this CDR3. The chain's CDR3 is CASSRDRNTEAFF. In nucleotides, the CDR3 is TGTGCCAGCTCGAGGGACCGGAACACTGAAGCTTTCTTT. This chain uses TRBV18 with TRBJ1-1, with D maybe TRBD1 (5 bases). Germline V gives CDR1 KGHSH, CDR2 LQKENI. V was shortened by 6 bases and J by 1 base, with 9 bases between the two germline ends. The CDR3 loop spans 13 amino acids.

This chain uses TRBV29-1 with TRBJ2-5; D perhaps matches TRBD2 (6 bases). Trimming removed 7 bases at V and 4 bases at J, with 10 bases between. The CDR3 totals 11 residues. Looked up from germline, CDR1 is SQVTM and CDR2 is ANQGSEA. The CDR3 loop reads CSGGTRETQYF. For the CDR3, the DNA is TGCAGCGGGGGGACTCGAGAGACCCAGTACTTC.

The chain carries TRBV7-2 and TRBJ2-7; 8 bases align to TRBD2. The V segment lost 5 bases and the J segment 7 bases; nucleotides outside the gene matches: 7. CDR1 and CDR2 (germline): SGHTA, FQGNSA. The CDR3 contains 13 residues. CDR3 in amino acids: CASSRSGVEEQYF. CDR3 nucleotides: TGTGCCAGCAGCCGTAGCGGGGTGGAAGAGCAGTACTTC.

The chain employs TRBV6-5 and TRBJ1-2; TRBD1 matches at 10 bases. Germline loops: CDR1 MNHEY, CDR2 SVGAGI. Trimming removed 0 bases from V and 7 bases from J; junction bases left unmatched: 2. The CDR3 is 14 amino acids. The CDR3 sequence: CASSYSGQGVGYTF. CDR3 nucleotides: TGTGCCAGCAGTTACTCTGGACAGGGGGTTGGCTACACCTTC.

This chain uses TRBV5-4 with TRBJ1-2; D not certain. This CDR3 has 15 residues. In germline, CDR1 is SGHNT, CDR2 YYREEE (reference sequence). Trimming stripped 0 bases from V and 5 bases from J, with 14 bases between. The CDR3 sequence: CASSLGTSPTYGYTF. CDR3 DNA: TGTGCCAGCAGCTTGGGGACGTCCCCGACGTATGGCTACACCTTC.